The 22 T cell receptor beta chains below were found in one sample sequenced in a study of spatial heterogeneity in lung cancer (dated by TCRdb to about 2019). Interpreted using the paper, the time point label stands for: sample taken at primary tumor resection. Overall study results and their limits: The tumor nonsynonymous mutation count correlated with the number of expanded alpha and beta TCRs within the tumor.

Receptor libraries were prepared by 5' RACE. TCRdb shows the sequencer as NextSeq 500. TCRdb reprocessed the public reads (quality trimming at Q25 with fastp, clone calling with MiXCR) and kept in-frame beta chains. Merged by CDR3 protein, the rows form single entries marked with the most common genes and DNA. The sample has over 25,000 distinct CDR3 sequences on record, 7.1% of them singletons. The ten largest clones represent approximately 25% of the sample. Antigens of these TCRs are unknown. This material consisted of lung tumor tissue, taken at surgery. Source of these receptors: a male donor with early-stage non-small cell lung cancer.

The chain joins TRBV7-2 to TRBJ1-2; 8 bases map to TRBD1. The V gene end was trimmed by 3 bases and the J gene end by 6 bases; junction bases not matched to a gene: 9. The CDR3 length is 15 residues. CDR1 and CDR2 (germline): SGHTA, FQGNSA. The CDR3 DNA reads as TGTGCCAGCAGCTTGATGGACAGGGCAGACAATGGCTACACCTTC. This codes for CASSLMDRADNGYTF.

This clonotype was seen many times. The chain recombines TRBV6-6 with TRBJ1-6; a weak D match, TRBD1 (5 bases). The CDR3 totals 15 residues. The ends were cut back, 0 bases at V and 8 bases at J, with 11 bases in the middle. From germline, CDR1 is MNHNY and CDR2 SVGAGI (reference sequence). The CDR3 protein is CASSYSQGTDSPLHF. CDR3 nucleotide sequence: TGTGCCAGCAGTTACTCTCAGGGTACCGATTCACCCCTCCACTTT.

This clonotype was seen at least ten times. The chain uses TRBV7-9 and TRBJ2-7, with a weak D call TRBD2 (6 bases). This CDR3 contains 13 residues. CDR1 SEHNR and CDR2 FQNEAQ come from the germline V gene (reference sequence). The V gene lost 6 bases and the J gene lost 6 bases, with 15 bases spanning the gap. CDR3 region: CASRSEFGGEQYF. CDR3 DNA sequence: TGTGCCAGCAGGTCGGAGTTCGGGGGCGAGCAGTACTTC.

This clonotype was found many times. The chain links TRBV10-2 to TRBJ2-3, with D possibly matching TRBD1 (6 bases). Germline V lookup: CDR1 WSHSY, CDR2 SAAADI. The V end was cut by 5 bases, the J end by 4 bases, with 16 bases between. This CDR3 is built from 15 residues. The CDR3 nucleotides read TGCGCCAGCAGTCCGGACAGTGTGGCAGCAGATACGCAGTATTTT. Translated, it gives CASSPDSVAADTQYF.

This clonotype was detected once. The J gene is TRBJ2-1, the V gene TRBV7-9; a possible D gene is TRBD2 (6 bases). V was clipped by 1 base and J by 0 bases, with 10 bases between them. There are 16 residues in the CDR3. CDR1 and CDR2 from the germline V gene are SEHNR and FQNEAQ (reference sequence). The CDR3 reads CASSLGAGRSYNEQFF. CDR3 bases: TGTGCCAGCAGCTTAGGGGCGGGGCGCTCCTACAATGAGCAGTTCTTC.

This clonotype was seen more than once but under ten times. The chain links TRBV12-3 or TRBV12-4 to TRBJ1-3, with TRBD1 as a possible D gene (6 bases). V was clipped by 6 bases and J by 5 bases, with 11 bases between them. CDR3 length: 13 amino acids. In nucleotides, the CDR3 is TGTGCCAGCAGGGACAGTGCCAGAAACACCATATATTTT. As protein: CASRDSARNTIYF.

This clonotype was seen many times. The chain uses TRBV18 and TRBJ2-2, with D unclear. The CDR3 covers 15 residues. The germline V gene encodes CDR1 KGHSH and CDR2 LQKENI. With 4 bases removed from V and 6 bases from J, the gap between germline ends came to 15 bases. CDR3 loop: CASSQHFGMAGELFF. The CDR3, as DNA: TGTGCCAGCTCACAACATTTTGGGATGGCCGGGGAGCTGTTTTTT.

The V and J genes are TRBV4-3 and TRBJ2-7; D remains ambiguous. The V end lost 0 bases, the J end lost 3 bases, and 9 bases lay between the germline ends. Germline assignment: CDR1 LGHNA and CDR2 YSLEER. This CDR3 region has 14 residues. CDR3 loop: CASSQESASYEQYF. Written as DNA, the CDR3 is TGCGCCAGCAGCCAAGAATCGGCTAGCTACGAGCAGTACTTC.

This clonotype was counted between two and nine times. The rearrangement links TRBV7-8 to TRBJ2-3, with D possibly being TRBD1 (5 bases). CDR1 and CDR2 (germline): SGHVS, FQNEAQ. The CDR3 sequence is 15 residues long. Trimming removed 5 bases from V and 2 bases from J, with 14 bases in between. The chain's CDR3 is CASSPWGTYTDTQYF. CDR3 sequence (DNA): TGTGCCAGCAGCCCATGGGGCACTTACACAGATACGCAGTATTTT.

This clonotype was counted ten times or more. The CDR3 spells CASSFRGPPDTQYF. CDR3 DNA sequence: TGTGCCAGCAGCTTTCGAGGTCCCCCGGATACGCAGTATTTT. V usage is TRBV7-2 and J usage is TRBJ2-3; D gene unclear. There are 14 residues in the CDR3. The germline V gene has CDR1 SGHTA and CDR2 FQGNSA. V dropped 3 bases and J dropped 6 bases, with 13 bases sitting between them.

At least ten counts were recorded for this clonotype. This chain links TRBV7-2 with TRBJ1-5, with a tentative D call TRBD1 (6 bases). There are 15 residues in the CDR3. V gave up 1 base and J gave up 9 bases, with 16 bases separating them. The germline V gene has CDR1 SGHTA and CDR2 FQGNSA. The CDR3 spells CASSLDAGALRPQHF. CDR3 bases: TGTGCCAGCAGCTTAGATGCAGGGGCCCTTCGGCCCCAGCATTTT.

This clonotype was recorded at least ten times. This CDR3 reads CSVEVDGGDIQYF. Written as DNA, the CDR3 is TGCAGCGTTGAGGTCGACGGGGGAGACATTCAGTACTTC. The gene calls are TRBV29-1 and TRBJ2-4, with D possibly TRBD2 on 6 matching bases. Trimming pared 3 bases from V and 8 bases from J, leaving 14 bases between. The CDR3 totals 13 residues. The germline gives CDR1 SQVTM, CDR2 ANQGSEA. The full variable domain, with the rest looked up from reference TRBV29-1 and TRBJ2-4, is SAVISQKPSRDICQRGTSLTIQCQVDSQVTMMFWYRQQPGQSLTLIATANQGSEATYESGFVIDKFPISRPNLTFSTLTVSNMSPEDSSIYLCSVEVDGGDIQYFGAGTRLSVL.

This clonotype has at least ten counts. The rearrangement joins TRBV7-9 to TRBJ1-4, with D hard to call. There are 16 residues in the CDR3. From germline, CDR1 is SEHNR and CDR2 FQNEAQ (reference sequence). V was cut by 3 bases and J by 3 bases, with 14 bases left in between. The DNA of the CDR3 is TGTGCCAGCAGCTTCCCGCCCGGGGTGGCTAATGAAAAACTGTTTTTT. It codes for CASSFPPGVANEKLFF. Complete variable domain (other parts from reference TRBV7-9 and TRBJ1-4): DTGVSQNPRHKITKRGQNVTFRCDPISEHNRLYWYRQTLGQGPEFLTYFQNEAQLEKSRLLSDRFSAERPKGSFSTLEIQRTEQGDSAMYLCASSFPPGVANEKLFFGSGTQLSVL.

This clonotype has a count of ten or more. CDR3 loop: CASSLLYSGDYGYTF. The CDR3 DNA follows: TGCGCCAGCAGCTTGTTATACTCAGGGGACTATGGCTACACCTTC. The J gene is TRBJ1-2, the V gene TRBV5-1, with D perhaps TRBD1 (6 bases). V was pared by 1 base and J by 3 bases, with 13 bases between. This CDR3 region has 15 residues. Germline lookup yields CDR1 SGHRS and CDR2 YFSETQ.

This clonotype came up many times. The CDR3 sequence: CASRSSGTYLSYEQYF. The CDR3 DNA is TGTGCCAGCAGATCATCCGGGACATACCTCTCCTACGAGCAGTACTTC. The chain employs TRBV6-2 or TRBV6-3 and TRBJ2-7, with a possible D match to TRBD1 (6 bases). The CDR3 runs 16 residues. Germline lookup yields CDR1 MNHEY and CDR2 SVGEGT. Trimming pared 6 bases from V and 0 bases from J, leaving 18 bases between.

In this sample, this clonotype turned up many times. CDR3 protein: CAIARVADSPLHF. The DNA for the CDR3 is TGTGCCATCGCCAGGGTGGCGGATTCACCCCTCCACTTT. The V and J genes are TRBV10-3 and TRBJ1-6; tentative D call: TRBD1 (5 bases). Trimming removed 8 bases from V and 8 bases from J, with 13 bases in between. Germline V gene data show CDR1 as ENHRY and CDR2 as SYGVKD. The CDR3 is 13 residues long.

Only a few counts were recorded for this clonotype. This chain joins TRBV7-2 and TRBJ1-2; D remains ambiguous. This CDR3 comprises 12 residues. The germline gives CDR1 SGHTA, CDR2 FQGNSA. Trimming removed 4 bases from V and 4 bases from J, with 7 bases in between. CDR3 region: CASSSFVYGYTF. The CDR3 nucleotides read TGTGCCAGCAGCTCCTTCGTCTATGGCTACACCTTC.

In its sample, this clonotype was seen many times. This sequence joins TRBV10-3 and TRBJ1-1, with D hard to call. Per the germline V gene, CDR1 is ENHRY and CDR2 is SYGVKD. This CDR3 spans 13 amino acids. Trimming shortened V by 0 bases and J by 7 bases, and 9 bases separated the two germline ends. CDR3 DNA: TGTGCCATCAGTGAGTCTATGGGGAGTGAAGCTTTCTTT. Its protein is CAISESMGSEAFF.

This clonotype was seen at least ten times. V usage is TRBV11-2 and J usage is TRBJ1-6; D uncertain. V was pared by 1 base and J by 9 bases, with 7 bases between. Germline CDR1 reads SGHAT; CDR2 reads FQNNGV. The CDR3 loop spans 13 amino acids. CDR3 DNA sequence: TGTGCCAGCAGCTTAGCCGCGGGTTCACCCCTCCACTTT. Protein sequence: CASSLAAGSPLHF.

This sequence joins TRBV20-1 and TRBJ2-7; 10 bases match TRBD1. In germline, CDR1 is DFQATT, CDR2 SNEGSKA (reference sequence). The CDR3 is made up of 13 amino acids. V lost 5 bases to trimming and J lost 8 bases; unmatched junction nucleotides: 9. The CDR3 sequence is CSAPGTGDTKQYF. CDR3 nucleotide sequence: TGCAGTGCTCCCGGGACAGGGGATACCAAGCAGTACTTC.

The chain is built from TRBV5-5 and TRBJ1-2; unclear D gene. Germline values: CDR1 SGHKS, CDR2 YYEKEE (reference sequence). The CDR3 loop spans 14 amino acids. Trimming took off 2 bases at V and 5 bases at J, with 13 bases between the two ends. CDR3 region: CASSFGGLEYGYTF. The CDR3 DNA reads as TGTGCCAGCAGCTTCGGTGGCCTAGAGTATGGCTACACCTTC.

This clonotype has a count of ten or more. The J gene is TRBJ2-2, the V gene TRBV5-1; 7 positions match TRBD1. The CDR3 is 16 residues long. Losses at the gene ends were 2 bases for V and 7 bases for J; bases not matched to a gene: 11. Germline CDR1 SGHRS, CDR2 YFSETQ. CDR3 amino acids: CASSLRPTGSDGELFF. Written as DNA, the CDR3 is TGCGCCAGCAGCTTACGACCGACAGGGTCGGACGGGGAGCTGTTTTTT.